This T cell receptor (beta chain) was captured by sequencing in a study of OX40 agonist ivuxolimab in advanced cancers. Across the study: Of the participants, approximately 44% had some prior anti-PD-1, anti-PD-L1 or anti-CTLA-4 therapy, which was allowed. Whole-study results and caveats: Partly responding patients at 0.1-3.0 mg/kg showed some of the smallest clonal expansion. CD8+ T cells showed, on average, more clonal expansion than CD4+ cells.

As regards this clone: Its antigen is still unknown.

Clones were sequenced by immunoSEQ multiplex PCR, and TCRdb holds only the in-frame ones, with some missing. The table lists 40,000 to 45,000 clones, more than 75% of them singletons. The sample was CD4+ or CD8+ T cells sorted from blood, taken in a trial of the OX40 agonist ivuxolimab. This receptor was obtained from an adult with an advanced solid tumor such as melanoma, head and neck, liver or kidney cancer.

CDR3 nucleotides: TGTGCCAGCAGAGGGAACACCGGGGAGCTGTTTTTT. Translating it yields CASRGNTGELFF. The rearrangement uses TRBV7-7 and TRBJ2-2, with unresolved D. The CDR3 covers 12 residues. Germline V gene sequence: CDR1 SSHAT, CDR2 FNYEAQ (reference sequence). The V end was cut by 6 bases, the J end by 1 base, with 3 bases between.